This T cell receptor beta chain was identified during a study of blood T cell repertoires in COVID-19. Whole-study context: The United States, Italy and Spain were the sources of the acute and convalescent COVID-19 samples. The cDNA or gDNA used as material had been derived from T cells, B-cell-depleted T cells, or PBMCs.

Germline CDR1 reads SGHRS; CDR2 reads YFSETQ. Trimming shortened V by 4 bases and J by 1 base, and 12 bases separated the two germline ends. This CDR3 region has 15 residues. Seattle researchers signed up patients amid active infection and tracked them longitudinally. Per the original methods: By means of reference gene primer amplification, nucleated cell counts were estimated. Using immunoSEQ multiplex PCR, the repertoire was profiled, and TCRdb retains in-frame clones only, with some absent. V and J calls and clone size are as listed in that table; D and trimming were resolved from the DNA. Counted here are about 340,000 clones, 88% occurring once; the ten biggest clones make up 6% to 8%.

Sequencing was done on a sample of peripheral blood. The rearrangement links TRBV5-1 to TRBJ1-3, with D unresolved. This receptor was identified in a woman between 70 and 85 years old with COVID-19, enrolled during active disease. Here the CDR3 reads CASSVDGKSGNTIYF. Written as DNA, the CDR3 is TGCGCCAGCAGCGTAGACGGGAAATCTGGAAACACCATATATTTT. The full variable domain, in which reference TRBV5-1 and TRBJ1-3 provide the parts outside the CDR3, is KAGVTQTPRYLIKTRGQQVTLSCSPISGHRSVSWYQQTPGQGLQFLFEYFSETQRNKGNFPGRFSGRQFSNSRSEMNVSTLELGDSALYLCASSVDGKSGNTIYFGEGSWLTVV.